The 30 T cell receptor beta chains reported below all come from one sample, sequenced in a study of cytomegalovirus exposure and HLA in healthy donors. The PCR contained 60 Vbeta and 13 Jbeta primers. Profiling relied on immunoSEQ multiplex PCR, and the TCRdb table lists in-frame clones only, not all of them. The sample has more than 85,000 clones, around 77% seen once. The specimen sequenced was PBMCs. The receptors were gathered from a male donor in good health and CMV-seropositive.

The rearrangement links TRBV7-9 to TRBJ2-7; TRBD2 agrees at 7 bases. Per germline, CDR1 SEHNR and CDR2 FQNEAQ (reference sequence). V was pared by 5 bases and J by 5 bases, with 9 bases of the junction left unmatched. CDR3 size: 14 residues. The CDR3 is CASSQRGLENEQYF. In DNA, the CDR3 is TGTGCCAGCAGCCAAAGAGGACTAGAGAACGAGCAGTACTTC.

This chain links TRBV6-1 with TRBJ2-3; tentative D call: TRBD2 (6 bases). CDR3 size: 15 residues. From germline, CDR1 is MNHNS and CDR2 SASEGT. Trimming took off 3 bases at V and 3 bases at J, with 13 bases between the two ends. CDR3 sequence reads: CASSEGRGFTDTQYF. As DNA, the CDR3 is TGTGCCAGCAGTGAGGGACGGGGGTTTACAGATACGCAGTATTTT.

V gene TRBV18 combines with J gene TRBJ1-3, with a possible D match to TRBD1 (5 bases). There are 15 residues in the CDR3. Germline CDR1 is KGHSH and CDR2 is LQKENI. V lost 2 bases and J lost 0, with 8 bases in between. In DNA form, the CDR3 reads TGTGCCAGCTCACCAGGGGCTAGCTCTGGAAACACCATATATTTT. This translates into CASSPGASSGNTIYF.

The gene calls are TRBV11-3 and TRBJ2-2; weak D call: TRBD2 (5 bases). Trimming removed 5 bases at V and 4 bases at J, with 11 bases between. Looked up from germline, CDR1 is SGHNT and CDR2 is YENEEA. CDR3 size: 14 residues. The CDR3 sequence: CASSERTSTGELFF. CDR3 bases: TGTGCCAGCAGCGAAAGGACTTCCACCGGGGAGCTGTTTTTT.

The rearrangement links TRBV5-1 to TRBJ2-5, with 10 bases identical to TRBD2. Germline CDR1 reads SGHRS; CDR2 reads YFSETQ. The CDR3 sequence is 17 residues long. Unmatched junction bases numbered 13, after V lost 4 bases and J lost 4 bases. For the CDR3, the DNA is TGCGCCAGCAGCCCGGGCCTAGCGGGAGTATCTGTAGAGACCCAGTACTTC. This translates into CASSPGLAGVSVETQYF.

This clone was recorded a few times. The rearrangement uses TRBV15 and TRBJ1-2; no reliable D call. Germline assignment: CDR1 LNHNV and CDR2 YYDKDF (reference sequence). V lost 0 bases and J lost 8, with 7 bases in between. The CDR3 spans 12 residues. The CDR3 DNA follows: TGTGCCACCAGCAGAGATAACTCGGGCTACACCTTC. Residues: CATSRDNSGYTF.

The genes are TRBV28 and TRBJ1-5; unclear D gene. V dropped 2 bases and J dropped 6 bases, with 5 bases sitting between them. Germline V gives CDR1 MDHEN, CDR2 SYDVKM. This CDR3 has 12 residues. The CDR3 here is CASSLVSQPQHF. CDR3 coding DNA: TGTGCCAGCAGTTTAGTGAGTCAGCCCCAGCATTTT. The complete variable domain, with remaining parts taken from reference TRBV28 and TRBJ1-5, reads DVKVTQSSRYLVKRTGEKVFLECVQDMDHENMFWYRQDPGLGLRLIYFSYDVKMKEKGDIPEGYSVSREKKERFSLILESASTNQTSMYLCASSLVSQPQHFGDGTRLSIL.

This clone was recorded only once. The chain uses TRBV7-2 and TRBJ2-3; D unclear. The V gene lost 0 bases and the J gene lost 2 bases, with 3 bases spanning the gap. The CDR3 length is 13 residues. Per germline, CDR1 SGHTA and CDR2 FQGNSA. The chain's CDR3 is CASSLAITDTQYF. The CDR3 DNA reads TGTGCCAGCAGCTTAGCTATCACAGATACGCAGTATTTT.

The rearrangement uses TRBV21-1 and TRBJ2-5; TRBD2 is the table's D call and was not checked against the DNA. TRBV21-1 is a pseudogene. The CDR3 extends over 12 amino acids. The CDR3, as DNA: TGTGCCAGCAGCTTGACTAGCGAGGAGCAGTACTTC. Protein sequence: CASSLTSEEQYF.

This rearrangement joins TRBV7-9 to TRBJ2-3, with 10 bases lining up with TRBD2. The CDR3 is 15 amino acids. In germline, CDR1 is SEHNR, CDR2 FQNEAQ (reference sequence). After removal of 7 bases from V and 3 bases from J, the junction contained 7 bases not matched to a gene. Here the CDR3 DNA reads TGTGCCAGCACCTCTAGCGGGAGACCTACAGATACGCAGTATTTT. Translation gives CASTSSGRPTDTQYF.

The J gene is TRBJ2-2, the V gene TRBV19, with D perhaps matching TRBD2 (6 bases). CDR3 size: 16 residues. Germline CDR1 is LNHDA and CDR2 is SQIVND (reference sequence). Trimming took off 9 bases at V and 3 bases at J, with 20 bases between the two ends. In DNA form, the CDR3 reads TGTGCCAGCCTGGGAGCCCGGGACTCCTACACCGGGGAGCTGTTTTTT. It encodes CASLGARDSYTGELFF.

The genes are TRBV7-2 and TRBJ2-7; 13 nucleotides line up with TRBD2. After removal of 4 bases from V and 3 bases from J, the junction contained 3 bases not matched to a gene. Germline V lookup: CDR1 SGHTA, CDR2 FQGNSA. The CDR3 runs 15 residues. CDR3 sequence (DNA): TGTGCCAGCAGCTGGGGGACTAGCGGGATCTACGAGCAGTACTTC. Amino acids: CASSWGTSGIYEQYF.

About this clone itself: No DNA is shown, since the ends of the CDR3 on it are uncertain; the CDR3 is the one TCRdb lists. The chain couples TRBV2 to TRBJ2-7; the table assigns TRBD2, which was not confirmed against the DNA. Germline values: CDR1 SNHLY, CDR2 FYNNEI. The CDR3 is 14 amino acids long, termini counted. The chain's CDR3 is CASSVAGGTYEQYF.

The chain combines TRBV10-3 with TRBJ2-7; D gene ambiguous. CDR1 is ENHRY, CDR2 SYGVKD, per germline. CDR3 length: 12 amino acids. V shed 8 bases and J shed 7 bases, with 15 bases lying between them. CDR3 nucleotide sequence: TGTGCCATCGGCTGGGCCTCACGGGAGCAGTACTTC. It codes for CAIGWASREQYF.

V gene TRBV7-2 combines with J gene TRBJ2-7, with a weak D call TRBD1 (6 bases). V gave up 5 bases and J gave up 7 bases, with 18 bases separating them. This CDR3 spans 14 amino acids. Per the germline V gene, CDR1 is SGHTA and CDR2 is FQGNSA. Written as DNA, the CDR3 is TGTGCCAGCAGCCCCCAAGGGGGATCGGGTGAGCAGTACTTC. Its translation: CASSPQGGSGEQYF. The full variable domain, completed using reference TRBV7-2 and TRBJ2-7, is GAGVSQSPSNKVTEKGKDVELRCDPISGHTALYWYRQSLGQGLEFLIYFQGNSAPDKSGLPSDRFSAERTGGSVSTLTIQRTQQEDSAVYLCASSPQGGSGEQYFGPGTRLTVT.

The chain employs TRBV11-2 and TRBJ1-1; 7 positions agree with TRBD1. The V gene's germline CDR1 is SGHAT and CDR2 FQNNGV. V trimming: 0 bases; J trimming: 1 base; junction bases outside the gene matches: 2. CDR3 size: 15 residues. The CDR3 loop is CASSLDRTGNTEAFF. CDR3 sequence (DNA): TGTGCCAGCAGCTTAGACAGGACAGGGAACACTGAAGCTTTCTTT. Full variable domain (rest looked up from reference TRBV11-2 and TRBJ1-1): EAGVAQSPRYKIIEKRQSVAFWCNPISGHATLYWYQQILGQGPKLLIQFQNNGVVDDSQLPKDRFSAERLKGVDSTLKIQPAKLEDSAVYLCASSLDRTGNTEAFFGQGTRLTVV.

The chain uses TRBV5-4 and TRBJ2-5; 10 bases are shared with TRBD1. The V and J ends lost 2 bases and 5 bases, in that order; junction bases with no gene match: 3. CDR3 size: 14 residues. Germline lookup yields CDR1 SGHNT and CDR2 YYREEE (reference sequence). The CDR3 bases are TGTGCCAGCAGCTTCGACAGGGGGCAGGAGACCCAGTACTTC. It yields the protein CASSFDRGQETQYF. Full variable domain (rest looked up from reference TRBV5-4 and TRBJ2-5): ETGVTQSPTHLIKTRGQQVTLRCSSQSGHNTVSWYQQALGQGPQFIFQYYREEENGRGNFPPRFSGLQFPNYSSELNVNALELDDSALYLCASSFDRGQETQYFGPGTRLLVL.

The chain is built from TRBV27 and TRBJ2-7; D gene unclear. Trimming removed 6 bases at V and 3 bases at J, with 18 bases between. The germline V gene encodes CDR1 MNHEY and CDR2 SMNVEV (reference sequence). This CDR3 is built from 15 residues. This CDR3 is CASRPFLLSSYEQYF. CDR3 nucleotide sequence: TGTGCCAGCAGGCCTTTTCTCCTCTCCAGCTACGAGCAGTACTTC.

This sequence joins TRBV5-6 and TRBJ1-2, with no clear D. Trimming left V 4 bases short and J 6 bases short, with 16 bases between. The germline V gene has CDR1 SGHDT and CDR2 YYEEEE. This CDR3 comprises 14 residues. CDR3 nucleotide sequence: TGTGCCAGCAGCCACCGGGGAGTCGCTAATGGCTACACCTTC. Its translation is CASSHRGVANGYTF.

V is TRBV18 and J is TRBJ1-2; D unresolved. From germline, CDR1 is KGHSH and CDR2 LQKENI. Trimming pared 1 base from V and 4 bases from J, leaving 13 bases between. The CDR3 length is 15 residues. The CDR3 sequence is CASSPRETSGYGYTF. The CDR3 region has the DNA TGTGCCAGCTCACCACGGGAGACATCCGGCTATGGCTACACCTTC. The complete variable domain, with remaining parts taken from reference TRBV18 and TRBJ1-2, reads NAGVMQNPRHLVRRRGQEARLRCSPMKGHSHVYWYRQLPEEGLKFMVYLQKENIIDESGMPKERFSAEFPKEGPSILRIQQVVRGDSAAYFCASSPRETSGYGYTFGSGTRLTVV.

The chain carries TRBV5-1 and TRBJ1-1; 7 bases agree with TRBD1. Trimming took 4 bases from V and 6 from J; bases not matched to a gene: 12. This CDR3 region has 15 residues. Germline V gene data show CDR1 as SGHRS and CDR2 as YFSETQ. CDR3 in amino acids: CASSRGTDSRAEAFF. CDR3 bases: TGCGCCAGCAGCCGTGGGACAGACTCTCGGGCTGAAGCTTTCTTT.

V is TRBV29-1 and J is TRBJ2-6; no definite D call. Trimming cost V 6 bases and J 5 bases, with 14 bases left between them. The CDR3 loop spans 14 amino acids. Germline V gene data show CDR1 as SQVTM and CDR2 as ANQGSEA. The CDR3 is CSVLSTVRANVLTF. The CDR3 nucleotides are TGCAGCGTGCTAAGCACCGTCAGGGCCAACGTCCTGACTTTC. The variable domain in full, with the rest retrieved from reference TRBV29-1 and TRBJ2-6, is SAVISQKPSRDICQRGTSLTIQCQVDSQVTMMFWYRQQPGQSLTLIATANQGSEATYESGFVIDKFPISRPNLTFSTLTVSNMSPEDSSIYLCSVLSTVRANVLTFGAGSRLTVL.

V gene TRBV18 combines with J gene TRBJ1-5, with 11 positions matching TRBD1. V lost 6 bases and J lost 3; bases outside the gene matches: 16. The CDR3 has 19 amino acids. The V gene's germline CDR1 is KGHSH and CDR2 LQKENI. CDR3 in amino acids: CASSPLPVGQGAINQPQHF. The CDR3 nucleotides are TGTGCCAGCTCCCCCCTACCCGTCGGACAGGGGGCGATCAATCAGCCCCAGCATTTT.

The V gene is TRBV7-2, the J gene TRBJ2-5; 8 positions agree with TRBD2. This CDR3 has 15 amino acids. The V gene's germline CDR1 is SGHTA and CDR2 FQGNSA. V shed 3 bases and J 1 base; nucleotides not matched to a gene: 4. CDR3 in amino acids: CASSFNLAGQETQYF. The DNA for the CDR3 is TGTGCCAGCAGCTTCAACCTAGCGGGCCAAGAGACCCAGTACTTC. Full variable domain (outside the CDR3, taken from reference TRBV7-2 and TRBJ2-5): GAGVSQSPSNKVTEKGKDVELRCDPISGHTALYWYRQSLGQGLEFLIYFQGNSAPDKSGLPSDRFSAERTGGSVSTLTIQRTQQEDSAVYLCASSFNLAGQETQYFGPGTRLLVL.

The chain recombines TRBV5-1 with TRBJ2-7; 9 nucleotides line up with TRBD2. The CDR3 has 14 amino acids. CDR1 and CDR2 (germline): SGHRS, YFSETQ. V trimming: 4 bases; J trimming: 5 bases; junction bases outside the gene matches: 7. The CDR3 loop is CASSPGLAGDEQYF. CDR3 DNA: TGCGCCAGCAGCCCGGGACTAGCAGGCGACGAGCAGTACTTC.

The V call is TRBV5-1, the J call TRBJ2-2, with D unresolved. V lost 4 bases and J 0 bases, leaving 10 bases between the germline ends. This CDR3 contains 15 residues. Germline CDR1 is SGHRS and CDR2 is YFSETQ. The CDR3 DNA follows: TGCGCCAGCAGCCAGGTTATTTCGAACACCGGGGAGCTGTTTTTT. Amino acids: CASSQVISNTGELFF. Full variable domain (remainder filled in from reference TRBV5-1 and TRBJ2-2): KAGVTQTPRYLIKTRGQQVTLSCSPISGHRSVSWYQQTPGQGLQFLFEYFSETQRNKGNFPGRFSGRQFSNSRSEMNVSTLELGDSALYLCASSQVISNTGELFFGEGSRLTVL.

This clone is a singleton in its sample. The chain has TRBV6-6 and TRBJ2-3; 14 nucleotides align to TRBD2. J was trimmed by 5 bases and V by 4 bases; bases with no gene match: 2. The CDR3 loop spans 15 amino acids. Per the germline V gene, CDR1 is MNHNY and CDR2 is SVGAGI (reference sequence). CDR3 bases: TGTGCCAGCAGTTCCGGGACTAGCGGGAGAGATACGCAGTATTTT. It translates to CASSSGTSGRDTQYF.

This clone occurred once. The rearrangement links TRBV2 to TRBJ1-1; a weak D match, TRBD1 (5 bases). Trimming stripped 11 bases from V and 1 base from J, with 17 bases between. Germline CDR1 is SNHLY and CDR2 is FYNNEI. The CDR3 sequence is 14 residues long. The CDR3 DNA reads TGTGCCGCCGACATGGGGCGGCCGAACACTGAAGCTTTCTTT. Protein: CAADMGRPNTEAFF.

V usage is TRBV6-5 and J usage is TRBJ2-7; D is uncertain. The CDR3 runs to 15 residues. Trimming removed 6 bases from V and 1 base from J, with 16 bases in between. Looked up from germline, CDR1 is MNHEY and CDR2 is SVGAGI. The CDR3 DNA sequence: TGTGCCAGCAGACTGGCCGCCGGGTCATCCTACGAGCAGTACTTC. Protein product: CASRLAAGSSYEQYF.

The V gene is TRBV19, the J gene TRBJ2-7; 8 bases align to TRBD1. The J segment lost 0 bases and the V segment lost 6 bases, leaving 7 bases of the junction unmatched. CDR3 length equals 15 residues. Germline V gene sequence: CDR1 LNHDA, CDR2 SQIVND (reference sequence). CDR3 in amino acids: CASRPTGQASYEQYF. CDR3 bases: TGTGCCAGTAGGCCAACGGGACAGGCCTCCTACGAGCAGTACTTC.